Shown below are 21 T cell receptor beta chains from a single sample sequenced in a study of T cell responses to AZD1222 COVID-19 vaccine. Repertoires were generated with immunoSEQ multiplex PCR, while TCRdb's copy carries only in-frame clones and drops some. Of roughly 120,000 clones in the sample, roughly nine tenths are singletons; the top ten hold more than 4%. Sequencing was performed on peripheral blood, taken on day 0 of AZD1222 vaccination. The receptors here all came from an adult in good health.

The gene calls are TRBV5-5 and TRBJ1-4; no reliable D call. Germline CDR1 and CDR2: SGHKS and YYEKEE (reference sequence). Trimming cost V 4 bases and J 5 bases, with 15 bases left between them. This CDR3 has 15 residues. The CDR3 DNA follows: TGTGCCAGCAGCACCCAGACCGTCGAGAATGAAAAACTGTTTTTT. Amino acids: CASSTQTVENEKLFF.

The V and J genes are TRBV12-3 or TRBV12-4 and TRBJ1-2; no clear D gene. V dropped 6 bases and J dropped 5 bases, with 13 bases sitting between them. The CDR3 has 13 residues. This chain's CDR3 is CASSPPGRYGYTF. In DNA, the CDR3 is TGTGCCAGCAGCCCACCTGGAAGGTATGGCTACACCTTC.

V usage is TRBV28 and J usage is TRBJ1-5; D possibly corresponds to TRBD1 (6 bases). CDR1 is MDHEN and CDR2 is SYDVKM in the germline V gene. CDR3 length equals 13 residues. V shed 6 bases and J shed 7 bases, with 13 bases lying between them. CDR3 in amino acids: CASRRQVWQPQHF. As DNA, the CDR3 is TGTGCCAGCAGAAGACAGGTATGGCAGCCCCAGCATTTT.

The chain couples TRBV2 to TRBJ2-3, with D unclear. With 4 bases removed from V and 0 bases from J, the gap between germline ends came to 14 bases. The CDR3 has 16 amino acids. Germline V gene sequence: CDR1 SNHLY, CDR2 FYNNEI. This chain's CDR3 is CASSAGSAPSTDTQYF. DNA of the CDR3: TGTGCCAGCAGTGCCGGCTCAGCCCCTAGCACAGATACGCAGTATTTT.

The chain recombines TRBV6-9 with TRBJ2-3; D call uncertain. Trimming shortened V by 4 bases and J by 3 bases, and 11 bases separated the two germline ends. Per the germline V gene, CDR1 is MNHGY and CDR2 is SVAAGI. CDR3 length: 14 residues. CDR3 nucleotide sequence: TGTGCCAGCAGTTCTAAGGCACGGACAGATACGCAGTATTTT. Translated, it gives CASSSKARTDTQYF.

The chain carries TRBV9 and TRBJ2-5, with TRBD1 identical over 7 bases. V shed 3 bases and J 5 bases; nucleotides not matched to a gene: 10. Germline CDR1 is SGDLS and CDR2 is YYNGEE. CDR3 length: 15 residues. In nucleotides, the CDR3 is TGTGCCAGCAGCGGCAACGACAGGGTGTCGGAGACCCAGTACTTC. Amino acids: CASSGNDRVSETQYF.

The chain uses TRBV19 and TRBJ1-5; D is possibly TRBD1 (5 bases). The ends were cut back, 7 bases at V and 3 bases at J, with 13 bases in the middle. The CDR3 runs 14 residues. CDR1 is LNHDA and CDR2 is SQIVND in the germline V gene (reference sequence). The chain's CDR3 is CASTPGQFNQPQHF. CDR3 in DNA: TGTGCCAGTACCCCGGGGCAGTTCAATCAGCCCCAGCATTTT.

The V call is TRBV7-2, the J call TRBJ2-7; a possible D gene is TRBD2 (6 bases). V gave up 5 bases and J gave up 0 bases, with 14 bases separating them. CDR1 and CDR2 (germline): SGHTA, FQGNSA. The length of the CDR3 is 15 residues. This CDR3 is CASSPRRGSSYEQYF. The CDR3 coding sequence is TGTGCCAGCAGCCCACGACGGGGGAGCTCCTACGAGCAGTACTTC.

The gene calls are TRBV2 and TRBJ1-1, with 7 bases lining up with TRBD1. V lost 3 bases and J lost 4; bases outside the gene matches: 5. The CDR3 covers 14 residues. Germline CDR1 is SNHLY and CDR2 is FYNNEI. CDR3 sequence: CASSETGFGTEAFF. The CDR3 DNA reads as TGTGCCAGCAGTGAGACAGGGTTTGGCACTGAAGCTTTCTTT.

V is TRBV7-3 and J is TRBJ2-7, with 11 nucleotides matching TRBD2. Germline lookup yields CDR1 SGHTA and CDR2 FQGTGA. This CDR3 comprises 14 residues. Losses at the gene ends were 9 bases for V and 6 bases for J; bases not matched to a gene: 10. CDR3 sequence reads: CARLRSLAGGEQYF. The CDR3, as DNA: TGTGCCAGACTCCGAAGTCTAGCGGGGGGCGAGCAGTACTTC.

This clone was detected once. This chain joins TRBV7-2 and TRBJ1-2; D not certain. The CDR3 is 15 amino acids. Germline values: CDR1 SGHTA, CDR2 FQGNSA. V gave up 0 bases and J gave up 0 bases, with 8 bases separating them. The chain's CDR3 is CASSLAQAANYGYTF. Written as DNA, the CDR3 is TGTGCCAGCAGCTTAGCTCAGGCCGCTAACTATGGCTACACCTTC.

The table lists this clone with a count of one. This chain links TRBV27 with TRBJ1-5; D is perhaps TRBD1 (5 bases). The CDR3 has 14 amino acids. V was cut by 7 bases and J by 3 bases, with 13 bases left in between. Germline CDR1 reads MNHEY; CDR2 reads SMNVEV (reference sequence). The CDR3 coding sequence is TGTGCCAGCAAGGTGGGGGGAGCCAATCAGCCCCAGCATTTT. It encodes CASKVGGANQPQHF.

This clone was seen once. The J gene is TRBJ1-2, the V gene TRBV7-3; D not certain. Trimming pared 2 bases from V and 0 bases from J, leaving 4 bases between. The germline CDR1 and CDR2 sequences are SGHTA and FQGTGA. The CDR3 extends over 13 amino acids. CDR3 in amino acids: CASSLETNYGYTF. The CDR3 DNA follows: TGTGCCAGCAGCTTAGAAACTAACTATGGCTACACCTTC.

The chain recombines TRBV5-1 with TRBJ1-3; 9 bases agree with TRBD1. Germline-derived CDR1 and CDR2 are SGHRS and YFSETQ. J lost 6 bases, V lost 4 bases, and 20 bases had no gene match. The CDR3 sequence is 19 residues long. The CDR3 region has the DNA TGCGCCAGCAGCCCAGGAGGGACAGGGTCCGGCGGTATGGCAAACACCATATATTTT. It yields the protein CASSPGGTGSGGMANTIYF. Supplemented by reference TRBV5-1 and TRBJ1-3, the full variable domain reads KAGVTQTPRYLIKTRGQQVTLSCSPISGHRSVSWYQQTPGQGLQFLFEYFSETQRNKGNFPGRFSGRQFSNSRSEMNVSTLELGDSALYLCASSPGGTGSGGMANTIYFGEGSWLTVV.

The CDR3 region is CASSIAAGAGSPLHF. CDR3 DNA: TGTGCCAGCAGCATCGCCGCGGGGGCAGGTTCACCCCTCCACTTT. This chain joins TRBV7-9 and TRBJ1-6; D perhaps matches TRBD1 (6 bases). Germline values: CDR1 SEHNR, CDR2 FQNEAQ (reference sequence). The CDR3 runs to 15 residues. The V gene lost 5 bases and the J gene lost 9 bases, with 17 bases spanning the gap.

The rearrangement joins TRBV3-1 (or the pseudogene TRBV3-2) to TRBJ2-7, with D possibly being TRBD1 (7 bases). The CDR3 is made up of 15 amino acids. Germline CDR1 is LGHDT and CDR2 is YNNKEL (reference sequence). V gave up 1 base and J gave up 4 bases, with 14 bases separating them. The CDR3, as DNA: TGTGCCAGCAGCCAAGTATGGGCAGGGGGGTACGAGCAGTACTTC. Protein: CASSQVWAGGYEQYF.

J is TRBJ2-1 and V is TRBV19, with 7 bases aligning to TRBD2. V lost 7 bases to trimming and J lost 8 bases; unmatched junction nucleotides: 17. Germline assignment: CDR1 LNHDA and CDR2 SQIVND (reference sequence). The CDR3 contains 16 residues. The CDR3 bases are TGTGCCAGTAAAGTGGGAGGGGAACTAAATGGCCATGAGCAGTTCTTC. It encodes CASKVGGELNGHEQFF.

The chain is built from TRBV4-3 and TRBJ2-7, with 10 nucleotides matching TRBD2. Germline V CDR1 and CDR2: LGHNA, YSLEER. This CDR3 comprises 19 residues. Germline trimming cut 0 bases from V and 2 bases from J; bases unmatched to any gene: 13. Here the CDR3 reads CASSQERTFSGGRPYEQYF. The CDR3 nucleotides are TGCGCCAGCAGCCAAGAACGGACCTTTAGCGGGGGGCGGCCCTACGAGCAGTACTTC.

The J gene is TRBJ1-5, the V gene TRBV13; D gene unclear. Germline loops: CDR1 PRHDT, CDR2 FYEKMQ (reference sequence). Trimming cost V 5 bases and J 3 bases, with 14 bases left between them. This CDR3 is built from 15 residues. The CDR3 DNA reads TGTGCCAGCAGCGATTCGATCGCCCACAATCAGCCCCAGCATTTT. Protein sequence: CASSDSIAHNQPQHF.

The J gene is TRBJ2-7, the V gene TRBV5-1; TRBD2 might be the D (5 bases). The V gene's germline CDR1 is SGHRS and CDR2 YFSETQ. V was clipped by 0 bases and J by 4 bases, with 11 bases between them. This CDR3 spans 14 amino acids. The CDR3 region is CASSLVRGKYEQYF. Here the CDR3 DNA reads TGCGCCAGCAGCTTGGTCCGGGGAAAATACGAGCAGTACTTC.

This chain connects TRBV6-6 to TRBJ2-1; no reliable D call. Trimming removed 4 bases from V and 7 bases from J, with 5 bases in between. Germline CDR1 and CDR2: MNHNY and SVGAGI (reference sequence). The CDR3 loop spans 11 amino acids. The CDR3 nucleotides read TGTGCCAGCAGTTTTGGTAATGAGCAGTTCTTC. Translation gives CASSFGNEQFF.